This T cell receptor beta chain was recovered during a study of T cell repertoires in cytomegalovirus infection. Overall study context: In public TCR beta signatures, there were indications of both CMV infection and matching HLA type. Study findings and constraints: Adding up the frequency of public TCR beta families identified people who carried CMV plus the relevant HLA.

MiXCR was run by TCRdb on the reads, yielding one entry per CDR3 protein. The sample lists tens of thousands of distinct CDR3 sequences, about 4% seen once, with 22% in the top ten. This clonotype was observed at least ten times. Its antigen remains unknown. CDR3 length equals 14 residues. V lost 3 bases to trimming and J lost 1 base, with 9 bases between them. CDR1 SGHTA and CDR2 FQGNSA come from the germline V gene. This TCR was recovered from a human donor in good health (CMV status not recorded). Some clones in this sample may be carry-over from other donors' samples. The gene calls are TRBV7-2 and TRBJ1-1; a possible D gene is TRBD1 (5 bases). Material: PBMCs. The CDR3 sequence is CASSFRAGNTEAFF. For the CDR3, the DNA is TGTGCCAGCAGCTTCAGGGCGGGGAACACTGAAGCTTTCTTT.